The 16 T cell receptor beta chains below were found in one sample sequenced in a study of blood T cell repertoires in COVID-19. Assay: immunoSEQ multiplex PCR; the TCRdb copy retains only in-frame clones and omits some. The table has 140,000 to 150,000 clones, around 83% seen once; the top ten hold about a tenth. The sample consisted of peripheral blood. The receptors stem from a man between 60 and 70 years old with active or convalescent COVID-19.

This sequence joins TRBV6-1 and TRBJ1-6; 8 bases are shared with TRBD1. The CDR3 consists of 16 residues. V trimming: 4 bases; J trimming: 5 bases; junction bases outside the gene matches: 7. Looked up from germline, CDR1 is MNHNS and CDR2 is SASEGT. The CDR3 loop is CASSVRVGQDNSPLHF. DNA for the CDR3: TGTGCCAGCAGTGTAAGAGTGGGACAGGATAATTCACCCCTCCACTTT.

The CDR3 DNA sequence: TGCAGCGTTGACGGGGGTGGCTACACCTTC. Its protein product is CSVDGGGYTF. This chain connects TRBV29-1 to TRBJ1-2, with D possibly matching TRBD1 (5 bases). This CDR3 has 10 residues. Trimming shortened V by 3 bases and J by 7 bases, and 6 bases separated the two germline ends. CDR1 and CDR2 from the germline V gene are SQVTM and ANQGSEA.

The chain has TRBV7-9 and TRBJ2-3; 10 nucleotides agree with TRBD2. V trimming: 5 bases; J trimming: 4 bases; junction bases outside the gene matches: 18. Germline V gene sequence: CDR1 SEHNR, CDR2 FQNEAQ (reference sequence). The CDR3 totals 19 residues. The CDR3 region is CASSLIERGLATSADTQYF. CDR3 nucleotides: TGTGCCAGCAGCCTCATCGAAAGGGGACTAGCGACGTCCGCAGATACGCAGTATTTT.

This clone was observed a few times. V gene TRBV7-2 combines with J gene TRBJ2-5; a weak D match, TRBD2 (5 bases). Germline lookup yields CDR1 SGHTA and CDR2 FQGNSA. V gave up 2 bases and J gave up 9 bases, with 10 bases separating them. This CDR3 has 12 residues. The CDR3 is CASSLNPGSQYF. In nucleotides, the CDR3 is TGTGCCAGCAGCTTAAACCCGGGGTCCCAGTACTTC.

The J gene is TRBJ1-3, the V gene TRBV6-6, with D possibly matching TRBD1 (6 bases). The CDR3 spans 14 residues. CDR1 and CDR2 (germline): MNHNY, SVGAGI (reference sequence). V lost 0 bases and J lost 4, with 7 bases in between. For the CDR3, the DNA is TGTGCCAGCAGTTACTCGAGGGGGGGAAACACCATATATTTT. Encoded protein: CASSYSRGGNTIYF.

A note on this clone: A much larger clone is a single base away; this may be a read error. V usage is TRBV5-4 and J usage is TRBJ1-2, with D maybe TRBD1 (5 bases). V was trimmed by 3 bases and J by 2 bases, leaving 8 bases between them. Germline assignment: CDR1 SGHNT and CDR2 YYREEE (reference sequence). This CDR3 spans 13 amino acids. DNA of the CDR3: TGTGCCAGCAGCTCGGACAAGAACTATGGCTACACCTTC. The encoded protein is CASSSDKNYGYTF.

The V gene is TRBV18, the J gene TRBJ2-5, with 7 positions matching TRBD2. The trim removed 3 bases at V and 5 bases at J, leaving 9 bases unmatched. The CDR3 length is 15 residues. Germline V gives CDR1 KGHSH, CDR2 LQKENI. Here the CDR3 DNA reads TGTGCCAGCTCACCGGGAGGGGTGCGTGGTGAGACCCAGTACTTC. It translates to CASSPGGVRGETQYF.

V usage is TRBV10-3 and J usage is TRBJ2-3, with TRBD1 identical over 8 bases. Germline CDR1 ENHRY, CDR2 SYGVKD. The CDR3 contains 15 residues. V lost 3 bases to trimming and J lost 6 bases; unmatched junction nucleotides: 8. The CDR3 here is CAISDGQGHRDTQYF. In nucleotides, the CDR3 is TGTGCCATCAGTGACGGACAGGGACATCGGGATACGCAGTATTTT.

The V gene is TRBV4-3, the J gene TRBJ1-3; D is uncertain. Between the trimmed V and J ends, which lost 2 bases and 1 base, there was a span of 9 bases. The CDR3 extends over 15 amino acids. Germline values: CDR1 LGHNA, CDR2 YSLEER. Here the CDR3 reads CASSQLLFSGNTIYF. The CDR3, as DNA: TGCGCCAGCAGCCAACTGTTGTTTTCTGGAAACACCATATATTTT.

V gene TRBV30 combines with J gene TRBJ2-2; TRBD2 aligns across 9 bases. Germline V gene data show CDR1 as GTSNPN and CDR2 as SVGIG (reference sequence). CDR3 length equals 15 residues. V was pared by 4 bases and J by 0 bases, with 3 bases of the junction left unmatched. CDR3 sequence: CAWKLAGTNTGELFF. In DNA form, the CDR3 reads TGTGCCTGGAAGCTAGCGGGGACGAACACCGGGGAGCTGTTTTTT.

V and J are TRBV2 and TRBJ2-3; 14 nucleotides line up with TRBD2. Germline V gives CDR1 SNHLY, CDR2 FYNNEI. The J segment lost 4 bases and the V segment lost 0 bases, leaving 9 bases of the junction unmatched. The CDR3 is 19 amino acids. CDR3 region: CASSEAAGGLAGVADTQYF. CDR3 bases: TGTGCCAGCAGTGAAGCAGCGGGGGGACTAGCGGGAGTCGCAGATACGCAGTATTTT.

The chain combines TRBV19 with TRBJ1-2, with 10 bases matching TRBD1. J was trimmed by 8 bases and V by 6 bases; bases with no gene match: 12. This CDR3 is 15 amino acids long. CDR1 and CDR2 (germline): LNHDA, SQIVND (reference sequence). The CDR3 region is CASSHQTGGVRGYTF. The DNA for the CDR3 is TGTGCCAGTAGCCATCAGACAGGGGGCGTGCGCGGCTACACCTTC. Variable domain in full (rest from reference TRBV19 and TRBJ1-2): DGGITQSPKYLFRKEGQNVTLSCEQNLNHDAMYWYRQDPGQGLRLIYYSQIVNDFQKGDIAEGYSVSREKKESFPLTVTSAQKNPTAFYLCASSHQTGGVRGYTFGSGTRLTVV.

For the CDR3, the DNA is TGTGCCACCAGTGATTTGAAGAGGGAAGTATATAGCAATCAGCCCCAGCATTTT. Translating gives CATSDLKREVYSNQPQHF. The chain combines TRBV24-1 with TRBJ1-5; D call uncertain. The ends were cut back, 0 bases at V and 0 bases at J, with 14 bases in the middle. The CDR3 sequence is 18 residues long. CDR1 is KGHDR and CDR2 is SFDVKD in the germline V gene.

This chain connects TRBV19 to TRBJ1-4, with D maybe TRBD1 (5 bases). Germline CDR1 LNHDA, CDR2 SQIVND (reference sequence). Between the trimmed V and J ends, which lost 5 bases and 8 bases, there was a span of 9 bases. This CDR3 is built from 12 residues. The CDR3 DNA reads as TGTGCCAGTAGTTCTGACAGAGAAAAACTGTTTTTT. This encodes CASSSDREKLFF.

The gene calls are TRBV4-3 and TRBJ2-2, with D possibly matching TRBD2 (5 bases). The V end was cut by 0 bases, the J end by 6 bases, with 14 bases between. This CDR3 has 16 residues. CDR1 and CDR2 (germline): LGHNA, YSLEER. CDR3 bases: TGCGCCAGCAGCCAAGATCGGGGAGAGGGCCCCGGGGAGCTGTTTTTT. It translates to CASSQDRGEGPGELFF.

The CDR3 loop is CASSSQGPDTQYF. CDR3 DNA sequence: TGTGCCAGCAGCTCACAGGGTCCAGATACGCAGTATTTT. The chain couples TRBV7-2 to TRBJ2-3; TRBD1 is a possible D gene (6 bases). Germline lookup yields CDR1 SGHTA and CDR2 FQGNSA. This CDR3 is 13 amino acids long. V lost 4 bases and J 4 bases, leaving 9 bases between the germline ends.